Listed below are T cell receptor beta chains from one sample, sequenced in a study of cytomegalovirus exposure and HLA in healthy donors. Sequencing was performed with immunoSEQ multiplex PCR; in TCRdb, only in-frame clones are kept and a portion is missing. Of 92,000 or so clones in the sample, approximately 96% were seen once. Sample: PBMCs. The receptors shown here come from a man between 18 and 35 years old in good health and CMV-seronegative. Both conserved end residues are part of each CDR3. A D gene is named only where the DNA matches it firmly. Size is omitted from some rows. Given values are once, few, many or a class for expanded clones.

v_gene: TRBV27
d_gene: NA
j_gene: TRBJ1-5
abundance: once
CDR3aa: CASRPDGGYSNQPQHF
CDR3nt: TGTGCCAGCAGACCGGACGGAGGATATAGCAATCAGCCCCAGCATTTT

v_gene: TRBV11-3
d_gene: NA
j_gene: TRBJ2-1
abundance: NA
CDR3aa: CASSLVPYNEQFF
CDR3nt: TGTGCCAGCAGCTTAGTTCCATACAATGAGCAGTTCTTC

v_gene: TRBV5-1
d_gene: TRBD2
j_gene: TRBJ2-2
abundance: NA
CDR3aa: CASSGGLADTGELFF
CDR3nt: TGCGCCAGCAGCGGGGGACTAGCAGATACCGGGGAGCTGTTTTTT

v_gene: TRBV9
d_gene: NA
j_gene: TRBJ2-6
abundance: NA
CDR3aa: CASSVAISGRLSGANVLTF
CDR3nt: TGTGCCAGCAGCGTAGCTATCTCAGGGAGGCTTTCTGGGGCCAACGTCCTGACTTTC

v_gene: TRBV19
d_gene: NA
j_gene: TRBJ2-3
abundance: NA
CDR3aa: CASSSRRGSTDTQYF
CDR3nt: TGTGCCAGTAGTAGCCGGAGAGGAAGCACAGATACGCAGTATTTT

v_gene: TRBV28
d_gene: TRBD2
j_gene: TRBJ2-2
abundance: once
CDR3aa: CASSPAGLNTGELFF
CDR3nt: TGTGCCAGCAGTCCGGCGGGACTAAACACCGGGGAGCTGTTTTTT

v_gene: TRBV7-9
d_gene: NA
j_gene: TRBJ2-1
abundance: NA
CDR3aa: CASSLVGRNEQFF
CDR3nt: TGTGCCAGCAGCTTAGTCGGTCGCAATGAGCAGTTCTTC

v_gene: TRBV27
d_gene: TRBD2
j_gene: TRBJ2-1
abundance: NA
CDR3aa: CASSFAGAINEQFF
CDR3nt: TGTGCCAGCAGTTTCGCGGGAGCAATCAATGAGCAGTTCTTC

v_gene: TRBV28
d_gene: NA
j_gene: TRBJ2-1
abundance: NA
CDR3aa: CASSSSNFAGTPYNEQFF
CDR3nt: TGTGCCAGCAGTTCCTCTAACTTTGCCGGGACTCCCTACAATGAGCAGTTCTTC

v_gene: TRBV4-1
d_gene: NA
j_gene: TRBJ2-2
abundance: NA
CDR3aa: CASSFSPRTGELFF
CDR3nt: TGCGCCAGCAGTTTCTCTCCCCGGACCGGGGAGCTGTTTTTT

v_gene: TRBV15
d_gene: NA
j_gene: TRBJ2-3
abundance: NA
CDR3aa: CATSRVAGTDTQYF
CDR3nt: TGTGCCACCAGCAGAGTGGCAGGCACAGATACGCAGTATTTT

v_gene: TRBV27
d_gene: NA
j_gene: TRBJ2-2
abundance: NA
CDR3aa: CASTPRQEANRNTGELFF
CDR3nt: TGTGCCAGCACCCCCCGGCAAGAGGCGAACCGTAACACCGGGGAGCTGTTTTTT

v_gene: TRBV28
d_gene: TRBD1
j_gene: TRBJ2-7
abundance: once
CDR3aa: CASSFGDRDDNEQYF
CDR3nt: TGTGCCAGCAGTTTCGGGGACAGGGATGACAACGAGCAGTACTTC

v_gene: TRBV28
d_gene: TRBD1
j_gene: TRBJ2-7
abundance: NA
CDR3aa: CASSPGQGYEQYF
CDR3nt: TGTGCCAGCAGTCCCGGACAGGGCTACGAGCAGTACTTC

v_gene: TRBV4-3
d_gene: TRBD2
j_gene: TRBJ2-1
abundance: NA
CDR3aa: CASSLSSGRTNEQFF
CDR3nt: TGCGCCAGCAGCCTGTCTAGCGGCCGAACCAATGAGCAGTTCTTC

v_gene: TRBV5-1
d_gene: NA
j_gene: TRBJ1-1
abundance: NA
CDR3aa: CASSLEWTNAEAFF
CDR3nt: TGCGCCAGCAGCTTGGAGTGGACAAACGCTGAAGCTTTCTTT

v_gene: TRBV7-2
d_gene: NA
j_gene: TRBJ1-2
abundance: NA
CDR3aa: CASSLFDGYGYTF
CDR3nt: TGTGCCAGCAGCTTATTCGACGGGTATGGCTACACCTTC

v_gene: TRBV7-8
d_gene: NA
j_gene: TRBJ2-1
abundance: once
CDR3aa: CASSLSGGNDEQFF
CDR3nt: TGTGCCAGCAGCTTATCAGGCGGGAACGATGAGCAGTTCTTC